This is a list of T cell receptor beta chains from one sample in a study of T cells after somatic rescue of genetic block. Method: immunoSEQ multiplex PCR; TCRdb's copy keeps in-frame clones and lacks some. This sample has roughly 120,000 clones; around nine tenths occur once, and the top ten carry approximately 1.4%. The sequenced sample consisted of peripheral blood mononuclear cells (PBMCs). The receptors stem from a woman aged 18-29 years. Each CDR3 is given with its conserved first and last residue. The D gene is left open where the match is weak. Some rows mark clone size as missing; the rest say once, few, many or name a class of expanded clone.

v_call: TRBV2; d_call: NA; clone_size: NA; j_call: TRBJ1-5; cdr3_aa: CASRYSNQPQHF; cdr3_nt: TGTGCCAGCAGATATAGCAATCAGCCCCAGCATTTT
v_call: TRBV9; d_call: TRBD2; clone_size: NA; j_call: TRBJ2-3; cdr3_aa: CASSDPGLAGGDTQYF; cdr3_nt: TGTGCCAGCAGCGATCCGGGACTAGCGGGGGGAGATACGCAGTATTTT
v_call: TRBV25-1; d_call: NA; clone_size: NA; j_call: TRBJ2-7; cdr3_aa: CASSEWANEQYF; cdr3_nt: TGTGCCAGCAGTGAATGGGCCAACGAGCAGTACTTC
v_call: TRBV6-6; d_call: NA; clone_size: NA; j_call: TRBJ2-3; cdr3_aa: CASSYAGDTDTQYF; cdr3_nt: TGTGCCAGCAGTTACGCAGGGGACACAGATACGCAGTATTTT
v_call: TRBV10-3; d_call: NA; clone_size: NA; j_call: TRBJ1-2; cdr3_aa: CATGVTGTLNGYTF; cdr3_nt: TGTGCCACCGGGGTCACAGGGACCTTAAATGGCTACACCTTC
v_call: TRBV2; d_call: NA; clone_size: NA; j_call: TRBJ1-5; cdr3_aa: CASSLDLSNQPQHF; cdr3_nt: TGTGCCAGCAGTTTAGACCTTAGCAATCAGCCCCAGCATTTT
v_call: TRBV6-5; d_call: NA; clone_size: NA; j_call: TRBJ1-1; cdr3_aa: CASSYSSRGTAFF; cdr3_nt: TGTGCCAGCAGTTACTCGAGTCGGGGAACGGCTTTCTTT
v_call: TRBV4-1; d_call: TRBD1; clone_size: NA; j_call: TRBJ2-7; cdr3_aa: CASSLQGEPTYEQYF; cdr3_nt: TGCGCCAGCAGCCTGCAGGGGGAACCTACCTACGAGCAGTACTTC
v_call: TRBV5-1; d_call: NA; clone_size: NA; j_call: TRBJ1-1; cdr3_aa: CASSLHRVNTEAFF; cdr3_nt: TGCGCCAGCAGCTTACACAGGGTGAACACTGAAGCTTTCTTT
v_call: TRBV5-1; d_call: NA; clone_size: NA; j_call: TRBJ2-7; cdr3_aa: CASSSDNEQYF; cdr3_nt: TGCGCCAGCAGCTCGGACAATGAGCAGTACTTC
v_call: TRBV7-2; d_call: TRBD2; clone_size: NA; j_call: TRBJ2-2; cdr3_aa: CASSLSGLAAGTGELFF; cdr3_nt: TGTGCCAGCAGCTTGTCGGGACTAGCGGCTGGCACCGGGGAGCTGTTTTTT
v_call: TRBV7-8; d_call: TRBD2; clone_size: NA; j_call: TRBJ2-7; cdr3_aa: CASSFGGTSYEQYF; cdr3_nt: TGTGCCAGCTCGTTCGGGGGGACCTCCTACGAGCAGTACTTC
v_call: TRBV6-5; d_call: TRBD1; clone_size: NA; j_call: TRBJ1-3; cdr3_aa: CASSHGTGAGNTIYF; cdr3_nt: TGTGCCAGCAGCCACGGGACAGGGGCTGGAAACACCATATATTTT
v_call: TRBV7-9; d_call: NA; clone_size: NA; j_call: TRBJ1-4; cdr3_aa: CASSFVGGPNEKLFF; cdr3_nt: TGTGCCAGCAGCTTTGTGGGGGGGCCTAATGAAAAACTGTTTTTT
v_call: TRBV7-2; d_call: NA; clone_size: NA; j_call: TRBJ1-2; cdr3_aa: CASSLTWAGGYTF; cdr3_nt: TGTGCCAGCAGCTTAACTTGGGCAGGGGGCTACACCTTC
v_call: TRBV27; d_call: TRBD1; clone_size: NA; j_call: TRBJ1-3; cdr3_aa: CASSRDRGFSGNTIYF; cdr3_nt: TGTGCCAGCAGTAGGGACAGGGGTTTCTCTGGAAACACCATATATTTT
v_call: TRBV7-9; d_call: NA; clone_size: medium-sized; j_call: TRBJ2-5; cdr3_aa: CASSLVARHGYQETQYF; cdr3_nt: TGTGCCAGCAGCTTAGTGGCCAGGCACGGGTACCAAGAGACCCAGTACTTC
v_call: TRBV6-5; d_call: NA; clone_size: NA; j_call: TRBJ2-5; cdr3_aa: CASSFSETQYF; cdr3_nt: TGTGCCAGCAGTTTTAGTGAGACCCAGTACTTC
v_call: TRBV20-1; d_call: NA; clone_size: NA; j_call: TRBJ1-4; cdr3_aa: CSGGGELFF; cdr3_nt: TGCAGTGGGGGCGGGGAACTGTTTTTT
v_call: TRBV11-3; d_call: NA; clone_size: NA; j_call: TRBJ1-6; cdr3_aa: CASSLGRNSPLHF; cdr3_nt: TGTGCCAGCAGCTTAGGGCGGAATTCACCCCTCCACTTT
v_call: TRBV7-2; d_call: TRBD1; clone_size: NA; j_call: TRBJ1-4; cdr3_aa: CASSMGQGSEKLFF; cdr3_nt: TGTGCCAGCAGCATGGGACAGGGTTCTGAAAAACTGTTTTTT
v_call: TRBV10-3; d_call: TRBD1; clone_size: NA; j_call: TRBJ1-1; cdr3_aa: CAISLRVRDRGSMNTEAFF; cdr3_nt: TGTGCCATCAGCCTACGAGTTCGTGACAGGGGTTCAATGAACACTGAAGCTTTCTTT
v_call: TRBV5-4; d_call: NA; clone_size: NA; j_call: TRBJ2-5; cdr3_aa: CASSWKGARGTQYF; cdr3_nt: TGTGCCAGCAGCTGGAAGGGGGCGCGGGGGACCCAGTACTTC
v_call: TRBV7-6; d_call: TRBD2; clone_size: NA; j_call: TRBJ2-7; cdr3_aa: CASSLGGLAGKYEQYF; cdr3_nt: TGTGCCAGCAGCTTAGGGGGACTAGCGGGGAAATACGAGCAGTACTTC
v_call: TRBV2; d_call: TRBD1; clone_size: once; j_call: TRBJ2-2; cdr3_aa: CASRPGQGRGGELFF; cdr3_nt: TGTGCCAGCAGGCCGGGACAGGGACGGGGCGGGGAGCTGTTTTTT
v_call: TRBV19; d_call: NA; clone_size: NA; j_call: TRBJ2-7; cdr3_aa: CASRGTRVGEQYF; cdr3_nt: TGTGCCAGTAGAGGGACGAGGGTGGGCGAGCAGTACTTC